What follows is one TCR beta chain and its context. The V segment lost 2 bases and the J segment 7 bases; nucleotides outside the gene matches: 8. Germline V lookup: CDR1 MDHEN, CDR2 SYDVKM. The CDR3 runs to 15 residues. This sample was included in a study of OX40 agonist ivuxolimab in advanced cancers. Study as a whole: Eligibility admitted prior anti-PD-1, anti-PD-L1 or anti-CTLA-4 therapy; 35% to 40% had some.

Only in-frame clones appear in the TCRdb table, and some are missing; sequencing was by immunoSEQ multiplex PCR. The profile shows roughly 56,000 clones, less than 85% of them singletons. This TCR came from an adult with an advanced solid tumor such as melanoma, head and neck, liver or kidney cancer. The sample was CD4+ or CD8+ T cells sorted from blood, taken in a trial of the OX40 agonist ivuxolimab. The chain recombines TRBV28 with TRBJ2-7, with 10 bases that match TRBD1. CDR3 nucleotide sequence: TGTGCCAGCAGTTTAAATCGTCGGACAGGGGGGGAGCAGTACTTC. Protein sequence: CASSLNRRTGGEQYF.